The sequence of this TCR beta chain was determined in a study of T cell responses to AZD1222 COVID-19 vaccine. V was shortened by 7 bases and J by 9 bases, with 16 bases between the two germline ends. The length of the CDR3 is 12 residues. Clones were read by immunoSEQ multiplex PCR, and TCRdb kept only the in-frame ones, dropping some. The sample lists about 130,000 clones; more than 70% were seen once. Notes on the study in general: Scientists sampled the repertoires only once the peak T cell response had passed.

With regard to this clone: The antigen remains unidentified.

Sequences were derived from peripheral blood, sampled on day 0 of AZD1222 vaccination. The clonotype originates from an adult in good health. This sequence joins TRBV12-3 or TRBV12-4 and TRBJ2-7; D might be TRBD2 (6 bases). The CDR3 nucleotides are TGTGCCAGCACTCCGGCGGAGGGCCGGCAGTACTTC. It specifies CASTPAEGRQYF.